These 17 T cell receptor beta chains came from one sample sequenced in a study of blood T cell repertoires in COVID-19 (dated by TCRdb to 2018 to 2021). The method behind the library was the immunoSEQ multiplex PCR assay. Held by TCRdb, this immuneACCESS table contains in-frame sequences only and omits some clones. Under half of the omission traces to an unresolved V gene where checked; the cause of the rest is unknown. The sample table records around 140,000 clones; 89% of these occur just once. The top ten hold around 1.6% of the sample. The sequenced sample consisted of peripheral blood. The receptors stem from a human donor in a cohort sampled during active COVID-19.

This chain connects TRBV5-1 to TRBJ2-2, with 9 positions matching TRBD1. The CDR3 contains 15 residues. Looked up from germline, CDR1 is SGHRS and CDR2 is YFSETQ. V was pared by 8 bases and J by 6 bases, with 11 bases of the junction left unmatched. CDR3 in DNA: TGCGCCAGTAAAAGGGGGGACAGGGCTGCCGGGGAGCTGTTTTTT. Translated: CASKRGDRAAGELFF.

The chain has TRBV3-1 (or the pseudogene TRBV3-2) and TRBJ2-1, with a tentative D call TRBD1 (6 bases). The CDR3 is 16 residues long. V was trimmed by 3 bases and J by 0 bases, leaving 12 bases between them. In germline, CDR1 is LGHDT, CDR2 YNNKEL (reference sequence). The CDR3 sequence is CASSHAGTFSYNEQFF. The CDR3 DNA reads TGTGCCAGCAGCCACGCCGGGACATTCTCCTACAATGAGCAGTTCTTC.

The rearrangement joins TRBV25-1 to TRBJ1-2; D might be TRBD1 (5 bases). This CDR3 is built from 14 residues. Germline V gives CDR1 MGHDK, CDR2 SYGVNS. The V and J ends lost 2 bases and 4 bases respectively, with 11 bases between them. Here the CDR3 reads CASSEAGPPYGYTF. The CDR3 coding sequence is TGTGCCAGCAGTGAAGCAGGGCCCCCCTATGGCTACACCTTC.

V is TRBV3-1 (or the pseudogene TRBV3-2) and J is TRBJ2-1; no definite D call. There are 14 residues in the CDR3. V was clipped by 1 base and J by 4 bases, with 8 bases between them. Germline V lookup: CDR1 LGHDT, CDR2 YNNKEL (reference sequence). CDR3 bases: TGTGCCAGCAGCCAAGGTGGCCGTTACAATGAGCAGTTCTTC. Protein product: CASSQGGRYNEQFF.

This clone was seen just once. This chain uses TRBV9 with TRBJ2-3; TRBD2 aligns across 8 bases. Trimming took 0 bases from V and 0 from J; bases not matched to a gene: 6. Germline loops: CDR1 SGDLS, CDR2 YYNGEE. The CDR3 length is 17 residues. In DNA form, the CDR3 reads TGTGCCAGCAGCGTAGGGGCGGGGGGCCGGAGCACAGATACGCAGTATTTT. This sequence encodes CASSVGAGGRSTDTQYF.

V is TRBV19 and J is TRBJ1-6; TRBD1 aligns across 10 bases. V was clipped by 5 bases and J by 7 bases; unmatched bases: 2. This CDR3 has 14 residues. CDR1 LNHDA and CDR2 SQIVND come from the germline V gene (reference sequence). The DNA for the CDR3 is TGTGCCAGTAGTGACAGGGGGCGAAATTCACCCCTCCACTTT. As protein: CASSDRGRNSPLHF.

The rearrangement links TRBV27 to TRBJ2-5; tentatively, D is TRBD2 (6 bases). Between the trimmed V and J ends, which lost 4 bases and 2 bases, there was a span of 11 bases. Germline CDR1 reads MNHEY; CDR2 reads SMNVEV (reference sequence). The CDR3 runs to 14 residues. CDR3 nucleotide sequence: TGTGCCAGCAGTTCGCGGGACCTACAAGAGACCCAGTACTTC. This codes for CASSSRDLQETQYF.

The gene calls are TRBV5-8 and TRBJ2-3; 7 bases fit TRBD2. J was trimmed by 3 bases and V by 0 bases; bases with no gene match: 16. Germline V lookup: CDR1 SGHTS, CDR2 YDEGEE. This CDR3 contains 19 residues. CDR3 nucleotides: TGTGCCAGCAGCTTGGTGGGACGGGGGGAGCCGCAAAGGACAGATACGCAGTATTTT. Its protein is CASSLVGRGEPQRTDTQYF.

This clone appeared a few times. The CDR3 bases are TGTGCCAGCACCGGGAGGCGAAATGGCAATCAGCCCCAGCATTTT. This sequence encodes CASTGRRNGNQPQHF. V is TRBV2 and J is TRBJ1-5; D gene ambiguous. Germline V CDR1 and CDR2: SNHLY, FYNNEI. With 7 bases removed from V and 2 bases from J, the gap between germline ends came to 15 bases. The CDR3 contains 15 residues.

The chain uses TRBV27 and TRBJ1-2; D perhaps matches TRBD1 (5 bases). Germline-derived CDR1 and CDR2 are MNHEY and SMNVEV (reference sequence). V was cut by 8 bases and J by 3 bases, with 10 bases left in between. The CDR3 is 12 residues long. The CDR3 coding sequence is TGTGCCAGCGGAGGGGTCCACTATGGCTACACCTTC. Translated, it gives CASGGVHYGYTF.

The V call is TRBV19, the J call TRBJ2-7; D gene uncertain. This CDR3 has 12 residues. Germline V gene lookup returns CDR1 LNHDA and CDR2 SQIVND (reference sequence). The V end was cut by 10 bases, the J end by 0 bases, with 10 bases between. Written as DNA, the CDR3 is TGTGCCACCAGGTCATACTCCTACGAGCAGTACTTC. Protein sequence: CATRSYSYEQYF.

The rearrangement uses TRBV6-5 and TRBJ2-1, with 7 bases identical to TRBD1. Germline CDR1 and CDR2: MNHEY and SVGAGI. The CDR3 is 15 residues long. Trimming cost V 5 bases and J 0 bases; bases outside gene matches: 4. The CDR3 DNA follows: TGTGCCAGCAGTCAGACAGGGAGCTCCTACAATGAGCAGTTCTTC. It encodes CASSQTGSSYNEQFF.

This rearrangement joins TRBV6-5 to TRBJ1-1; 8 positions match TRBD1. From germline, CDR1 is MNHEY and CDR2 SVGAGI. V trimming: 0 bases; J trimming: 4 bases; junction bases outside the gene matches: 4. The CDR3 runs to 15 residues. This CDR3 is CASSYSTGDFTEAFF. DNA of the CDR3: TGTGCCAGCAGTTACTCGACAGGGGATTTCACTGAAGCTTTCTTT.

This chain joins TRBV5-5 and TRBJ2-1; TRBD1 matches at 9 bases. Losses at the gene ends were 4 bases for V and 7 bases for J; bases not matched to a gene: 6. This CDR3 is built from 14 residues. Germline values: CDR1 SGHKS, CDR2 YYEKEE (reference sequence). CDR3 amino acids: CASSIQGARNEQFF. CDR3 sequence (DNA): TGTGCCAGCAGCATACAGGGGGCAAGGAATGAGCAGTTCTTC.

This clone came up once. This chain uses TRBV5-1 with TRBJ2-5, with D perhaps matching TRBD1 (7 bases). The CDR3 spans 13 residues. From germline, CDR1 is SGHRS and CDR2 YFSETQ. V gave up 7 bases and J gave up 5 bases, with 15 bases separating them. The chain's CDR3 is CASHKTGRETQYF. DNA of the CDR3: TGCGCCAGCCACAAGACAGGGAGGGAGACCCAGTACTTC.

DNA of the CDR3: TGTGCCAGCAGTGACGGGGGTAGCAATCAGCCCCAGCATTTT. Translation: CASSDGGSNQPQHF. The genes are TRBV14 and TRBJ1-5, with D tentatively TRBD1 (5 bases). CDR1 is SGHDN and CDR2 is FVKESK in the germline V gene. The CDR3 loop spans 14 amino acids. The V end lost 6 bases, the J end lost 0 bases, and 9 bases lay between the germline ends.

The chain is built from TRBV9 and TRBJ2-1; D remains ambiguous. With 2 bases removed from V and 8 bases from J, the gap between germline ends came to 11 bases. Germline V gene lookup returns CDR1 SGDLS and CDR2 YYNGEE. This CDR3 has 13 amino acids. The CDR3 loop is CASSVASSHEQFF. The CDR3 DNA reads as TGTGCCAGCAGCGTTGCTAGTTCCCATGAGCAGTTCTTC.